One and the same sample provided the 25 T cell receptor beta chains below, sequenced in a study of OX40 agonist ivuxolimab in advanced cancers. TCRdb's table, derived via immunoSEQ multiplex PCR, lists solely in-frame clones and lacks some. The profile covers 92,000 or so clones, with over 80% appearing a single time and about 7.2% taken by the ten largest. This specimen consisted of CD4+ or CD8+ T cells sorted from blood, obtained in a trial of the OX40 agonist ivuxolimab. Receptor source: an adult with an advanced solid tumor such as melanoma, head and neck, liver or kidney cancer.

V and J are TRBV18 and TRBJ1-1, with TRBD1 as a possible D gene (5 bases). The CDR3 has 18 residues. The V and J ends lost 0 bases and 0 bases respectively, with 17 bases between them. The germline CDR1 and CDR2 sequences are KGHSH and LQKENI. Written as DNA, the CDR3 is TGTGCCAGCTCACCACCAGCGACAGCATACCCCTTGAACACTGAAGCTTTCTTT. Translated: CASSPPATAYPLNTEAFF.

V gene TRBV27 combines with J gene TRBJ1-1; D perhaps matches TRBD1 (5 bases). The V gene lost 5 bases and the J gene lost 5 bases, with 15 bases spanning the gap. From germline, CDR1 is MNHEY and CDR2 SMNVEV (reference sequence). The CDR3 sequence is 14 residues long. The CDR3 coding sequence is TGTGCCAGCAGTCCCCGGGACGGGAGGACTGAAGCTTTCTTT. Translated: CASSPRDGRTEAFF.

This clone occurred a few times. This chain links TRBV6-4 with TRBJ2-3, with D possibly being TRBD2 (6 bases). The CDR3 runs 14 residues. Per the germline V gene, CDR1 is MRHNA and CDR2 is SNTAGT. Trimming pared 5 bases from V and 0 bases from J, leaving 9 bases between. CDR3 loop: CASSPGTSTDTQYF. The CDR3 DNA is TGTGCCAGCAGTCCCGGGACTAGCACAGATACGCAGTATTTT.

The chain links TRBV2 to TRBJ1-1; 9 nucleotides match TRBD1. Germline V gives CDR1 SNHLY, CDR2 FYNNEI. The trim removed 5 bases at V and 4 bases at J, leaving 8 bases unmatched. The CDR3 covers 15 residues. The chain's CDR3 is CASSQQGALTTEAFF. The DNA of the CDR3 is TGTGCCAGCAGTCAACAGGGGGCTTTGACCACTGAAGCTTTCTTT.

This chain joins TRBV25-1 and TRBJ2-1; 8 bases are shared with TRBD1. CDR3 size: 14 residues. Per germline, CDR1 MGHDK and CDR2 SYGVNS. J gave up 2 bases and V 6 bases, and 3 bases lay outside the gene matches. This CDR3 reads CASSRTGTYNEQFF. DNA of the CDR3: TGTGCCAGCAGCCGGACAGGGACCTACAATGAGCAGTTCTTC.

V is TRBV27 and J is TRBJ2-7; tentative D call: TRBD2 (5 bases). This CDR3 region has 15 residues. Between the trimmed V and J ends, which lost 0 bases and 3 bases, there was a span of 12 bases. Germline values: CDR1 MNHEY, CDR2 SMNVEV (reference sequence). CDR3 DNA: TGTGCCAGCAGTTTATCGATAGCGCCTGGCTACGAGCAGTACTTC. Residues: CASSLSIAPGYEQYF.

CDR3 protein: CASSDYGGTNYEQYF. In DNA form, the CDR3 reads TGTGCCAGCAGTGATTACGGCGGGACGAACTACGAGCAGTACTTC. This chain uses TRBV6-1 with TRBJ2-7, with D perhaps matching TRBD2 (6 bases). The CDR3 has 15 residues. Trimming cost V 3 bases and J 3 bases, with 15 bases left between them. Germline assignment: CDR1 MNHNS and CDR2 SASEGT.

The chain recombines TRBV5-1 with TRBJ1-1; a weak D match, TRBD1 (5 bases). CDR1 and CDR2 (germline): SGHRS, YFSETQ. V lost 1 base to trimming and J lost 0 bases, with 13 bases between them. The CDR3 is made up of 16 amino acids. The chain's CDR3 is CASSLRQGLMNTEAFF. CDR3 nucleotides: TGCGCCAGCAGCTTGAGGCAGGGTCTAATGAACACTGAAGCTTTCTTT.

This clone has just a few counts. The V gene is TRBV29-1, the J gene TRBJ2-2; perhaps TRBD1 as D (6 bases). Germline V gene sequence: CDR1 SQVTM, CDR2 ANQGSEA. This CDR3 has 16 amino acids. Trimming pared 5 bases from V and 0 bases from J, leaving 16 bases between. CDR3 in amino acids: CSVSLWPGANTGELFF. The CDR3 DNA is TGCAGCGTTTCTCTCTGGCCAGGGGCGAACACCGGGGAGCTGTTTTTT.

The chain joins TRBV7-9 to TRBJ2-5; D ambiguous. Germline V gene data show CDR1 as SEHNR and CDR2 as FQNEAQ (reference sequence). The CDR3 extends over 13 amino acids. Trimming stripped 1 base from V and 7 bases from J, with 10 bases between. The DNA for the CDR3 is TGTGCCAGCAGCTTAGTGATTCTTAGGACCCAGTACTTC. Its translation: CASSLVILRTQYF.

V usage is TRBV27 and J usage is TRBJ2-1, with D possibly being TRBD1 (6 bases). Trimming pared 7 bases from V and 4 bases from J, leaving 17 bases between. Germline V CDR1 and CDR2: MNHEY, SMNVEV (reference sequence). The CDR3 has 15 residues. The CDR3 bases are TGTGCCAGCACACAGGGATCCAGAGGATACAATGAGCAGTTCTTC. This gives the protein CASTQGSRGYNEQFF.

The chain uses TRBV5-1 and TRBJ2-7; D uncertain. The CDR3 has 16 residues. Looked up from germline, CDR1 is SGHRS and CDR2 is YFSETQ. V lost 2 bases and J 0 bases, leaving 15 bases between the germline ends. CDR3 sequence: CASSFQAPGSSYEQYF. CDR3 nucleotides: TGCGCCAGCAGCTTTCAGGCGCCAGGAAGCTCCTACGAGCAGTACTTC.

With respect to this clone: One end of the junction does not line up with germline, which may come from a read error. J is TRBJ2-7 and V is TRBV7-2, with D uncertain. The CDR3 is 13 residues long. CDR1 SGHTA and CDR2 FQGNSA come from the germline V gene. CDR3 sequence reads: CASSLGQGQTPDF. In DNA form, the CDR3 reads TGTGCCAGCAGCTTAGGTCAAGGCCAGACCCCCGACTTC.

The chain couples TRBV7-8 to TRBJ1-4; TRBD1 is a possible D gene (5 bases). Germline-derived CDR1 and CDR2 are SGHVS and FQNEAQ. V shed 5 bases and J shed 1 base, with 8 bases lying between them. The CDR3 is 14 amino acids. The CDR3, as DNA: TGTGCCAGCAGCCTCAGGGAAACTAATGAAAAACTGTTTTTT. Translating gives CASSLRETNEKLFF.

Only one count was recorded for this clone. The V and J genes are TRBV6-6 and TRBJ1-5, with a weak D call TRBD1 (5 bases). Between the trimmed V and J ends, which lost 2 bases and 2 bases, there was a span of 10 bases. The V gene's germline CDR1 is MNHNY and CDR2 SVGAGI (reference sequence). This CDR3 is 15 amino acids long. The DNA of the CDR3 is TGTGCCAGCAGTTACCTCGGGGGACGCAATCAGCCCCAGCATTTT. It yields the protein CASSYLGGRNQPQHF.

CDR3 amino acids: CASSHGGQETQYF. CDR3 nucleotide sequence: TGTGCCAGCTCACACGGAGGACAAGAGACCCAGTACTTC. V is TRBV18 and J is TRBJ2-5; possibly TRBD2 for D (5 bases). Trimming stripped 4 bases from V and 2 bases from J, with 8 bases between. The CDR3 extends over 13 amino acids. Germline loops: CDR1 KGHSH, CDR2 LQKENI.

The rearrangement uses TRBV2 and TRBJ2-5; the match to TRBD2 covers 7 bases. The CDR3 length is 13 residues. Germline values: CDR1 SNHLY, CDR2 FYNNEI. Losses at the gene ends were 0 bases for V and 5 bases for J; bases not matched to a gene: 0. The CDR3: CASSEAGGETQYF. The DNA for the CDR3 is TGTGCCAGCAGTGAAGCCGGGGGGGAGACCCAGTACTTC.

The chain has TRBV6-1 and TRBJ2-5; 7 positions agree with TRBD1. The CDR3 runs 18 residues. V gave up 4 bases and J gave up 3 bases; unmatched junction bases: 17. Germline-derived CDR1 and CDR2 are MNHNS and SASEGT. The CDR3 spells CASSGRQGASAGKETQYF. The CDR3 nucleotides are TGTGCCAGCAGTGGACGACAGGGTGCGTCTGCGGGTAAAGAGACCCAGTACTTC.

This chain connects TRBV5-3 to TRBJ1-1, with a weak D call TRBD1 (5 bases). TRBV5-3 is assigned to the ORF class and has an uncertain function. V was shortened by 8 bases and J by 7 bases, with 24 bases between the two germline ends. The length of the CDR3 is 15 residues. The CDR3 loop is CASSPGDPRYDEAFF. The CDR3 coding sequence is TGTGCCAGCAGCCCCGGGGACCCCAGGTACGATGAAGCTTTCTTT.

The chain couples TRBV19 to TRBJ2-6; D may be TRBD1 or TRBD2 (5 bases each). The V gene lost 3 bases and the J gene lost 0 bases, with 9 bases spanning the gap. CDR1 and CDR2 (germline): LNHDA, SQIVND (reference sequence). The CDR3 length is 16 residues. In DNA, the CDR3 is TGTGCCAGTAGTATGGGACCGATCTCTGGGGCCAACGTCCTGACTTTC. Its translation is CASSMGPISGANVLTF. Full variable domain (remainder filled in from reference TRBV19 and TRBJ2-6): DGGITQSPKYLFRKEGQNVTLSCEQNLNHDAMYWYRQDPGQGLRLIYYSQIVNDFQKGDIAEGYSVSREKKESFPLTVTSAQKNPTAFYLCASSMGPISGANVLTFGAGSRLTVL.

This chain links TRBV27 with TRBJ2-3; no clear D. The V gene lost 5 bases and the J gene lost 5 bases, with 11 bases spanning the gap. Germline V gene lookup returns CDR1 MNHEY and CDR2 SMNVEV (reference sequence). This CDR3 is 13 amino acids long. The CDR3 sequence is CASSIRAQDTQYF. In DNA, the CDR3 is TGTGCCAGCAGTATCCGGGCGCAAGATACGCAGTATTTT.

This chain joins TRBV19 and TRBJ2-7; 11 nucleotides line up with TRBD2. This CDR3 is built from 16 residues. The V gene end was trimmed by 3 bases and the J gene end by 0 bases; junction bases not matched to a gene: 4. CDR1 is LNHDA, CDR2 SQIVND, per germline (reference sequence). The DNA for the CDR3 is TGTGCCAGTAGTATTTCGGGACTAGCGGCCTCCTACGAGCAGTACTTC. It translates to CASSISGLAASYEQYF.

This clone was counted only a few times. The chain is built from TRBV18 and TRBJ1-5, with D tentatively TRBD1 (6 bases). Germline assignment: CDR1 KGHSH and CDR2 LQKENI. Trimming cost V 6 bases and J 5 bases, with 17 bases left between them. The CDR3 is 15 residues long. CDR3 nucleotide sequence: TGTGCCAGCTCGCCTTATGGGGGGCGCCATCAGCCCCAGCATTTT. This sequence encodes CASSPYGGRHQPQHF.

J is TRBJ1-1 and V is TRBV5-5, with D perhaps matching TRBD1 (5 bases). Looked up from germline, CDR1 is SGHKS and CDR2 is YYEKEE (reference sequence). Trimming stripped 4 bases from V and 1 base from J, with 14 bases between. This CDR3 spans 15 amino acids. The CDR3 sequence: CASSGTGFSNTEAFF. In DNA, the CDR3 is TGTGCCAGCAGCGGGACGGGGTTTTCGAACACTGAAGCTTTCTTT.

The chain has TRBV11-2 and TRBJ2-3; a weak D match, TRBD1 (6 bases). Trimming left V 3 bases short and J 6 bases short, with 10 bases between. The germline V gene has CDR1 SGHAT and CDR2 FQNNGV. The CDR3 sequence is 13 residues long. This CDR3 reads CASSLWQGDTQYF. The CDR3 nucleotides are TGTGCCAGCAGCTTGTGGCAGGGGGATACGCAGTATTTT.